These 31 T cell receptor beta chains came from one sample sequenced in a study of blood T cell repertoires in COVID-19. Measured with immunoSEQ multiplex PCR; TCRdb has only the in-frame clones, and not every one. Of about 220,000 clones in the sample, roughly 84% were seen once. Sequenced material: peripheral blood. Source of these receptors: a woman older than 75 with acute or convalescent COVID-19.

V and J are TRBV6-6 and TRBJ2-7, with D perhaps TRBD1 (6 bases). In germline, CDR1 is MNHNY, CDR2 SVGAGI (reference sequence). Trimming took off 2 bases at V and 4 bases at J, with 6 bases between the two ends. The CDR3 contains 12 residues. CDR3 in amino acids: CASSYRGYEQYF. In DNA form, the CDR3 reads TGTGCCAGCAGTTACAGGGGGTACGAGCAGTACTTC.

This chain connects TRBV12-3 or TRBV12-4 to TRBJ1-2; D remains ambiguous. V lost 0 bases and J 8 bases, leaving 7 bases between the germline ends. CDR3 size: 12 residues. The CDR3 DNA reads TGTGCCAGCAGTTTAGCGTCGGGAGGCTACACCTTC. The encoded protein is CASSLASGGYTF.

The rearrangement uses TRBV5-1 and TRBJ1-4; D is unclear. Germline V gene sequence: CDR1 SGHRS, CDR2 YFSETQ. V was shortened by 4 bases and J by 7 bases, with 17 bases between the two germline ends. CDR3 length: 15 amino acids. The CDR3 region is CASSPEVGAGEKLFF. CDR3 sequence (DNA): TGCGCCAGCAGCCCCGAGGTAGGCGCGGGTGAAAAACTGTTTTTT.

The chain employs TRBV7-3 and TRBJ2-3, with a possible D match to TRBD2 (5 bases). Germline V gene data show CDR1 as SGHTA and CDR2 as FQGTGA. This CDR3 spans 15 amino acids. Trimming removed 4 bases from V and 1 base from J, with 12 bases in between. CDR3 coding DNA: TGTGCCAGCAGCTCTTCCGGGATCGGCACAGATACGCAGTATTTT. It encodes CASSSSGIGTDTQYF.

The V gene is TRBV9, the J gene TRBJ2-4; perhaps TRBD2 as D (6 bases). The ends were cut back, 3 bases at V and 1 base at J, with 11 bases in the middle. This CDR3 has 15 amino acids. Germline V CDR1 and CDR2: SGDLS, YYNGEE. The CDR3 loop is CASSGAGRAKNIQYF. In DNA, the CDR3 is TGTGCCAGCAGCGGGGCGGGGAGGGCCAAAAACATTCAGTACTTC.

This rearrangement joins TRBV7-6 to TRBJ1-1; TRBD1 is a possible D gene (5 bases). The CDR3 is made up of 13 amino acids. CDR1 SGHVS and CDR2 FNYEAQ come from the germline V gene. The ends were cut back, 4 bases at V and 1 base at J, with 7 bases in the middle. In nucleotides, the CDR3 is TGTGCCAGCAGCTCGGACACGAACACTGAAGCTTTCTTT. This sequence encodes CASSSDTNTEAFF.

The J gene is TRBJ1-2, the V gene TRBV13, with D perhaps matching TRBD1 (6 bases). Germline CDR1 is PRHDT and CDR2 is FYEKMQ (reference sequence). The V and J ends lost 2 bases and 0 bases respectively, with 13 bases between them. CDR3 length: 16 residues. The CDR3 DNA follows: TGTGCCAGCAGCTTAAGGGGGGGTCTTACTAACTATGGCTACACCTTC. Its translation: CASSLRGGLTNYGYTF. Complete variable domain (other parts from reference TRBV13 and TRBJ1-2): AAGVIQSPRHLIKEKRETATLKCYPIPRHDTVYWYQQGPGQDPQFLISFYEKMQSDKGSIPDRFSAQQFSDYHSELNMSSLELGDSALYFCASSLRGGLTNYGYTFGSGTRLTVV.

CDR3 sequence reads: CASSLNQQHGYTF. Written as DNA, the CDR3 is TGTGCCAGCAGCTTAAACCAACAGCATGGCTACACCTTC. The chain is built from TRBV7-9 and TRBJ1-2, with D unresolved. Germline V CDR1 and CDR2: SEHNR, FQNEAQ (reference sequence). V was trimmed by 2 bases and J by 6 bases, leaving 10 bases between them. The CDR3 spans 13 residues. The full variable domain, in which reference TRBV7-9 and TRBJ1-2 provide the parts outside the CDR3, is DTGVSQNPRHKITKRGQNVTFRCDPISEHNRLYWYRQTLGQGPEFLTYFQNEAQLEKSRLLSDRFSAERPKGSFSTLEIQRTEQGDSAMYLCASSLNQQHGYTFGSGTRLTVV.

The chain couples TRBV6-4 to TRBJ1-4; 8 bases align to TRBD1. After removal of 2 bases from V and 7 bases from J, the junction contained 15 bases not matched to a gene. Germline V gene data show CDR1 as MRHNA and CDR2 as SNTAGT. The CDR3 is 18 residues long. The CDR3 sequence: CASSDRSAIQGVGEKLFF. Here the CDR3 DNA reads TGTGCCAGCAGTGACCGATCCGCGATACAGGGGGTTGGTGAAAAACTGTTTTTT.

V and J are TRBV11-2 and TRBJ1-3; possible D gene TRBD1, 6 bases. V gave up 6 bases and J gave up 4 bases, with 13 bases separating them. The CDR3 runs to 14 residues. Germline values: CDR1 SGHAT, CDR2 FQNNGV. The CDR3 here is CASRLTGSGNTIYF. DNA for the CDR3: TGTGCCAGCAGGTTAACAGGGTCCGGAAACACCATATATTTT.

The rearrangement joins TRBV7-9 to TRBJ1-3; the D gene is possibly TRBD1 (5 bases). CDR3 length equals 15 residues. Trimming left V 1 base short and J 0 bases short, with 7 bases between. CDR1 is SEHNR, CDR2 FQNEAQ, per germline (reference sequence). The CDR3 coding sequence is TGTGCCAGCAGCTTAGACAGGAGCTCTGGAAACACCATATATTTT. This translates into CASSLDRSSGNTIYF.

For the CDR3, the DNA is TGTGCCAGCGCACCCTGGGCAGGGAACACTGAAGCTTTCTTT. It encodes CASAPWAGNTEAFF. The chain uses TRBV28 and TRBJ1-1; the D is unclear. This CDR3 comprises 14 residues. CDR1 and CDR2 (germline): MDHEN, SYDVKM. Trimming took off 8 bases at V and 1 base at J, with 14 bases between the two ends.

The chain recombines TRBV7-9 with TRBJ1-4; D gene ambiguous. CDR3 length: 11 residues. The V end was cut by 5 bases, the J end by 7 bases, with 5 bases between. Germline lookup yields CDR1 SEHNR and CDR2 FQNEAQ (reference sequence). The DNA of the CDR3 is TGTGCCAGCAGCCGGAGTGAAAAACTGTTTTTT. Translation gives CASSRSEKLFF.

The chain has TRBV6-5 and TRBJ1-5; D remains ambiguous. Trimming removed 6 bases from V and 2 bases from J, with 5 bases in between. The V gene's germline CDR1 is MNHEY and CDR2 SVGAGI. The CDR3 is made up of 12 amino acids. The CDR3: CASSQGNQPQHF. For the CDR3, the DNA is TGTGCCAGCAGCCAGGGCAATCAGCCCCAGCATTTT.

V is TRBV19 and J is TRBJ2-1; tentatively, D is TRBD2 (7 bases). This CDR3 contains 16 residues. V was trimmed by 3 bases and J by 12 bases, leaving 24 bases between them. CDR1 is LNHDA and CDR2 is SQIVND in the germline V gene (reference sequence). CDR3 region: CASSMGAGGRNFGQFF. In DNA, the CDR3 is TGTGCCAGTAGTATGGGGGCCGGGGGGCGCAACTTCGGGCAGTTCTTC. Using reference TRBV19 and TRBJ2-1 for the parts outside the CDR3, the full variable domain is DGGITQSPKYLFRKEGQNVTLSCEQNLNHDAMYWYRQDPGQGLRLIYYSQIVNDFQKGDIAEGYSVSREKKESFPLTVTSAQKNPTAFYLCASSMGAGGRNFGQFFGPGTRLTVL.

J is TRBJ1-2 and V is TRBV19, with D maybe TRBD1 (5 bases). Germline-derived CDR1 and CDR2 are LNHDA and SQIVND (reference sequence). This CDR3 region has 15 residues. V was pared by 7 bases and J by 1 base, with 16 bases between. DNA of the CDR3: TGTGCCAGTACCCCCGGGACTGCTATTAACTATGGCTACACCTTC. The encoded protein is CASTPGTAINYGYTF.

V and J are TRBV9 and TRBJ1-2; TRBD1 aligns across 9 bases. The CDR3 loop spans 15 amino acids. The trim removed 3 bases at V and 7 bases at J, leaving 10 bases unmatched. CDR1 and CDR2 from the germline V gene are SGDLS and YYNGEE. This chain's CDR3 is CASSGYTGGATGYTF. CDR3 DNA: TGTGCCAGCAGCGGATACACAGGGGGCGCGACTGGCTACACCTTC. Full variable domain (missing parts from reference TRBV9 and TRBJ1-2): DSGVTQTPKHLITATGQRVTLRCSPRSGDLSVYWYQQSLDQGLQFLIQYYNGEERAKGNILERFSAQQFPDLHSELNLSSLELGDSALYFCASSGYTGGATGYTFGSGTRLTVV.

The rearrangement uses TRBV5-6 and TRBJ2-7; D not certain. Germline CDR1 is SGHDT and CDR2 is YYEEEE. The CDR3 is 11 amino acids. Deletions cut 0 bases from V and 6 bases from J, with 4 bases between. The CDR3 here is CASSLGLEQYF. CDR3 DNA sequence: TGTGCCAGCAGCTTGGGTCTCGAGCAGTACTTC.

The table lists this clone with a count of one. The gene calls are TRBV5-4 and TRBJ1-1, with D tentatively TRBD1 (6 bases). This CDR3 region has 15 residues. V lost 4 bases and J 0 bases, leaving 13 bases between the germline ends. CDR1 and CDR2 from the germline V gene are SGHNT and YYREEE (reference sequence). The CDR3: CASSLPGALNTEAFF. CDR3 bases: TGTGCCAGCAGCCTTCCAGGGGCTTTGAACACTGAAGCTTTCTTT.

The chain uses TRBV5-4 and TRBJ1-2, with D maybe TRBD1 (6 bases). CDR1 SGHNT and CDR2 YYREEE come from the germline V gene (reference sequence). V was cut by 4 bases and J by 6 bases, with 19 bases left in between. CDR3 length: 15 amino acids. This CDR3 reads CASSQSTGFRNGYTF. The CDR3 nucleotides read TGTGCCAGCAGCCAGTCAACAGGGTTCCGGAATGGCTACACCTTC. Full variable domain (remainder filled in from reference TRBV5-4 and TRBJ1-2): ETGVTQSPTHLIKTRGQQVTLRCSSQSGHNTVSWYQQALGQGPQFIFQYYREEENGRGNFPPRFSGLQFPNYSSELNVNALELDDSALYLCASSQSTGFRNGYTFGSGTRLTVV.

The chain has TRBV19 and TRBJ1-6, with D perhaps matching TRBD1 (6 bases). Trimming pared 4 bases from V and 5 bases from J, leaving 12 bases between. Germline CDR1 and CDR2: LNHDA and SQIVND (reference sequence). This CDR3 spans 15 amino acids. The DNA of the CDR3 is TGTGCCAGTAGTAGTGGACAGTTGGATAATTCACCCCTCCACTTT. Translating gives CASSSGQLDNSPLHF.

The chain couples TRBV5-1 to TRBJ2-1; 7 positions agree with TRBD1. The CDR3 contains 14 residues. Germline V lookup: CDR1 SGHRS, CDR2 YFSETQ. V lost 4 bases and J lost 6; bases outside the gene matches: 7. The CDR3 reads CASSLGPGGNEQFF. As DNA, the CDR3 is TGCGCCAGCAGCCTTGGTCCAGGGGGCAATGAGCAGTTCTTC.

The chain combines TRBV5-1 with TRBJ1-5, with 7 nucleotides matching TRBD1. Germline trimming cut 1 base from V and 3 bases from J; bases unmatched to any gene: 4. The CDR3 totals 15 residues. Germline V gene data show CDR1 as SGHRS and CDR2 as YFSETQ. The DNA of the CDR3 is TGCGCCAGCAGCTTGACGGGACAGAACAATCAGCCCCAGCATTTT. This sequence encodes CASSLTGQNNQPQHF.

The J gene is TRBJ2-3, the V gene TRBV29-1; possible D gene TRBD1, 6 bases. CDR1 SQVTM and CDR2 ANQGSEA come from the germline V gene. Trimming took 4 bases from V and 1 from J, leaving 12 bases between them. The CDR3 is 14 residues long. In nucleotides, the CDR3 is TGCAGCGTTGCAGGGGATGGAGGCACAGATACGCAGTATTTT. This encodes CSVAGDGGTDTQYF.

This clone was detected once. The rearrangement joins TRBV3-1 (or the pseudogene TRBV3-2) to TRBJ1-2, with TRBD1 identical over 9 bases. Trimming took 1 base from V and 4 from J; bases not matched to a gene: 4. Germline V lookup: CDR1 LGHDT, CDR2 YNNKEL (reference sequence). The CDR3 is 15 residues long. CDR3 protein: CASSQGRTGAYGYTF. For the CDR3, the DNA is TGTGCCAGCAGCCAAGGAAGGACAGGGGCCTATGGCTACACCTTC.

The chain employs TRBV6-5 and TRBJ1-2, with 9 bases identical to TRBD1. This CDR3 has 13 amino acids. Germline assignment: CDR1 MNHEY and CDR2 SVGAGI. The J segment lost 8 bases and the V segment lost 6 bases, leaving 7 bases of the junction unmatched. CDR3 in amino acids: CASRETGGIGYTF. CDR3 DNA sequence: TGTGCCAGCAGGGAGACAGGGGGTATCGGCTACACCTTC.

The rearrangement links TRBV4-2 to TRBJ2-7; 8 bases line up with TRBD1. The V and J ends lost 1 base and 7 bases, in that order; junction bases with no gene match: 6. CDR3 length equals 14 residues. Germline CDR1 is LGHNA and CDR2 is YNFKEQ. The CDR3: CASSQGQGAWEQYF. The CDR3 coding sequence is TGTGCCAGCAGCCAAGGGCAGGGGGCGTGGGAGCAGTACTTC.

The chain links TRBV7-2 to TRBJ1-5; 7 bases map to TRBD1. Germline-derived CDR1 and CDR2 are SGHTA and FQGNSA. V gave up 5 bases and J gave up 7 bases; unmatched junction bases: 11. CDR3 length equals 15 residues. CDR3 in amino acids: CASSPRDSYGQPQHF. CDR3 in DNA: TGTGCCAGCAGCCCGAGGGACAGCTACGGGCAGCCCCAGCATTTT.

The V call is TRBV9, the J call TRBJ1-2; no clear D. Germline CDR1 is SGDLS and CDR2 is YYNGEE. V dropped 3 bases and J dropped 13 bases, with 13 bases sitting between them. The CDR3 extends over 11 amino acids. As DNA, the CDR3 is TGTGCCAGCAGCGAGACATCCCTTAGCACCTTC. It encodes CASSETSLSTF.

The genes are TRBV7-2 and TRBJ1-4, with D tentatively TRBD1 (6 bases). The CDR3 totals 14 residues. Trimming pared 5 bases from V and 4 bases from J, leaving 11 bases between. Germline CDR1 SGHTA, CDR2 FQGNSA. CDR3 in amino acids: CASSEQGFNEKLFF. For the CDR3, the DNA is TGTGCCAGCAGCGAACAGGGATTTAATGAAAAACTGTTTTTT.

This clone was observed a handful of times. This rearrangement joins TRBV6-5 to TRBJ1-6; D gene ambiguous. The length of the CDR3 is 14 residues. In germline, CDR1 is MNHEY, CDR2 SVGAGI. Trimming took 2 bases from V and 7 from J, leaving 9 bases between them. The CDR3 here is CASSYNSQNSPLHF. The CDR3 nucleotides read TGTGCCAGCAGTTACAACAGTCAGAATTCACCCCTCCACTTT.